This T cell receptor beta chain came from a study of blood T cell repertoires in COVID-19. Study in general: COVID-19 samples, acute and convalescent, were from the United States, Italy and Spain. T cells, B-cell-depleted T cells, or PBMCs provided the cDNA or gDNA that served as material.

The authors' processing: Reference gene primer amplification gave estimated nucleated cell counts. The repertoire was sequenced with immunoSEQ multiplex PCR; TCRdb's copy has only in-frame clones and lacks some. D and trimming were read from the DNA, whereas the V and J calls and clone size are those reported in that table. The sample yields around 11,000 clones, 70% to 90% seen once. This CDR3 comprises 15 residues. From germline, CDR1 is SQVTM and CDR2 ANQGSEA. Trimming took 4 bases from V and 6 from J, leaving 20 bases between them. The source is a man aged 25 to 40 with active or convalescent COVID-19. Source material: peripheral blood. This chain uses TRBV29-1 with TRBJ2-3; D perhaps matches TRBD2 (6 bases). The CDR3 here is CSVGAGTSSRDTQYF. For the CDR3, the DNA is TGCAGCGTTGGAGCCGGGACTTCATCCAGGGATACGCAGTATTTT.